The next 3 T cell receptor beta chains were all read from a single sample in a study of blood T cell repertoires in COVID-19. Sequencing was performed with immunoSEQ multiplex PCR; in TCRdb, only in-frame clones are kept and a portion is missing. The table has 60,000 to 70,000 clones, more than 90% seen once. Sequenced material: peripheral blood. The receptors originated from a human donor with active COVID-19. The donor label of this sample is uncertain.

This CDR3 is CASSSLRYEQYF. The CDR3 bases are TGTGCCAGCAGCTCCCTCCGCTACGAGCAGTACTTC. J is TRBJ2-7 and V is TRBV11-2; D uncertain. Germline loops: CDR1 SGHAT, CDR2 FQNNGV. V was shortened by 4 bases and J by 3 bases, with 7 bases between the two germline ends. The length of the CDR3 is 12 residues.

The V and J genes are TRBV2 and TRBJ2-1; unclear D gene. V was shortened by 1 base and J by 8 bases, with 15 bases between the two germline ends. The germline CDR1 and CDR2 sequences are SNHLY and FYNNEI. The CDR3 sequence is 15 residues long. The CDR3 loop is CASSEGSARGDEQFF. The CDR3 DNA follows: TGTGCCAGCAGTGAAGGCTCAGCGAGAGGCGATGAGCAGTTCTTC.

The V gene is TRBV5-1, the J gene TRBJ2-7; the match to TRBD1 covers 10 bases. Germline loops: CDR1 SGHRS, CDR2 YFSETQ. The CDR3 runs to 15 residues. The J segment lost 5 bases and the V segment lost 6 bases, leaving 11 bases of the junction unmatched. The CDR3 spells CASTPRQGASHEQYF. The CDR3 DNA is TGCGCCAGCACCCCCCGACAGGGGGCTTCCCACGAGCAGTACTTC.